These T cell receptor beta chains were read from a single sample in a study of blood T cell repertoires in COVID-19. This table comes from immunoSEQ multiplex PCR, and its TCRdb copy is limited to in-frame clones, with some not included. The sample yields roughly 200,000 clones, approximately 90% seen once. Sample: PBMCs or T cells enriched from blood (not recorded which). The origin of the receptors is a man younger than 35 with acute COVID-19. The CDR3 runs from the conserved cysteine through the conserved F or W. A D gene is named only where the DNA matches it firmly. Clone size appears in some rows only: once, few, many, or a class for an expanded clone.

V	D	J	size	CDR3	DNA
TRBV21-1	NA	TRBJ1-6	NA	CATTIGLKTGPNSPLHF	TGTGCCACCACCATTGGTTTAAAGACAGGCCCCAATTCACCCCTCCACTTT
TRBV6-5	NA	TRBJ2-2	NA	CASSYQLNTGELFF	TGTGCCAGCAGTTACCAACTGAACACCGGGGAGCTGTTTTTT
TRBV2	TRBD1	TRBJ1-4	NA	CASSQPGQGNEKLFF	TGTGCCAGCAGTCAACCGGGACAGGGGAATGAAAAACTGTTTTTT
TRBV6-2/TRBV6-3	NA	TRBJ2-7	NA	CASSFSDYSYEQYF	TGTGCCAGCAGTTTCTCGGACTACTCCTACGAGCAGTACTTC
TRBV28	TRBD1	TRBJ2-7	NA	CASSPTQGVLSSYEQYF	TGTGCCAGCAGTCCCACCCAGGGGGTACTCAGCTCCTACGAGCAGTACTTC
TRBV10-3	NA	TRBJ1-1	NA	CAISRFAGDDTEAFF	TGTGCCATCAGTAGATTCGCAGGGGACGACACTGAAGCTTTCTTT
TRBV2	TRBD2	TRBJ2-7	NA	CASSEISGSDAEQYF	TGTGCCAGCAGTGAGATAAGCGGGAGTGACGCCGAGCAGTACTTC
TRBV19	NA	TRBJ2-6	NA	CASSGSSGANVLTF	TGTGCCAGTAGTGGCAGCTCTGGGGCCAACGTCCTGACTTTC
TRBV6-6	TRBD2	TRBJ2-7	NA	CASSYYASGSYYEQYF	TGTGCCAGCAGTTACTATGCTAGCGGGAGTTACTACGAGCAGTACTTC
TRBV6-5	TRBD2	TRBJ2-2	medium-sized	CASSYSIAGSVGELFF	TGTGCCAGCAGTTACTCGATAGCGGGATCGGTCGGGGAGCTGTTTTTT
TRBV3-1/TRBV3-2	NA	TRBJ2-2	once	CASSQKVDPRDTGELFF	TGTGCCAGCAGCCAAAAAGTGGATCCCAGGGACACCGGGGAGCTGTTTTTT
TRBV5-5	NA	TRBJ1-4	NA	CASSPRDEKLFF	TGTGCCAGCAGCCCCAGGGATGAAAAACTGTTTTTT
TRBV30	NA	TRBJ1-3	NA	CAWSSGGNTIYF	TGTGCCTGGAGTTCGGGGGGAAACACCATATATTTT
TRBV25-1	NA	TRBJ2-3	once	CASSEGPITDTQYF	TGTGCCAGCAGTGAGGGGCCGATCACAGATACGCAGTATTTT
TRBV4-2	TRBD1	TRBJ2-7	NA	CASSQDLTGGYEQYF	TGTGCCAGCAGCCAAGACTTAACAGGGGGCTACGAGCAGTACTTC
TRBV5-6	TRBD2	TRBJ2-5	NA	CASSTSGRYQETQYF	TGTGCCAGCAGTACTAGCGGGAGGTACCAAGAGACCCAGTACTTC
TRBV28	NA	TRBJ2-3	NA	CASSPEFTDTQYF	TGTGCCAGCAGCCCCGAGTTTACAGATACGCAGTATTTT
TRBV4-3	TRBD1	TRBJ1-2	NA	CASSQPGQTNYGYTF	TGCGCCAGCAGCCAGCCGGGACAGACTAATTATGGCTACACCTTC
TRBV29-1	NA	TRBJ2-7	NA	CSVILATSYEQYF	TGCAGCGTTATCTTAGCGACCTCCTACGAGCAGTACTTC
TRBV7-9	NA	TRBJ2-1	NA	CASSSLSTGSYNEQFF	TGTGCCAGCAGCTCTCTCTCGACAGGCTCCTACAATGAGCAGTTCTTC
TRBV11-2	NA	TRBJ1-4	once	CASRKLSSEKLFF	TGTGCCAGCAGGAAATTGAGTTCGGAAAAACTGTTTTTT
TRBV29-1	NA	TRBJ1-1	NA	CSVEVVGGGTEAFF	TGCAGCGTTGAAGTAGTTGGGGGGGGCACTGAAGCTTTCTTT
TRBV28	TRBD1	TRBJ1-5	NA	CASSHTQGPSNQPQHF	TGTGCCAGCAGTCATACACAGGGGCCGAGCAATCAGCCCCAGCATTTT
TRBV19	TRBD1	TRBJ2-2	once	CASSARTGRGGELFF	TGTGCCAGTAGCGCTCGGACAGGGAGAGGCGGGGAGCTGTTTTTT
TRBV5-1	NA	TRBJ2-5	NA	CASSLNGFQETQYF	TGCGCCAGCAGCTTGAACGGTTTCCAAGAGACCCAGTACTTC
TRBV5-1	TRBD1	TRBJ1-4	NA	CASSLGQANEKLFF	TGCGCCAGCAGCCTGGGACAGGCTAATGAAAAACTGTTTTTT
TRBV28	TRBD1	TRBJ2-7	NA	CASRQGQGGEQYF	TGTGCCAGCAGGCAAGGACAGGGTGGCGAGCAGTACTTC
TRBV5-1	TRBD1	TRBJ2-1	NA	CASSNGQANNEQFF	TGCGCCAGCAGCAACGGACAGGCGAACAATGAGCAGTTCTTC
TRBV2	TRBD2	TRBJ2-7	NA	CASRGIAGAPYEQYF	TGTGCCAGCAGGGGTATAGCGGGTGCCCCCTACGAGCAGTACTTC
TRBV10-3	NA	TRBJ1-1	once	CAIIADPFSNTEAFF	TGTGCCATCATCGCAGATCCTTTCTCGAACACTGAAGCTTTCTTT
TRBV16	TRBD1	TRBJ2-5	NA	CASSPRQGTQETQYF	TGTGCCAGCAGCCCTAGACAGGGAACTCAAGAGACCCAGTACTTC
TRBV4-1	NA	TRBJ2-7	NA	CASSPWTASYEQYF	TGCGCCAGCAGCCCATGGACAGCGTCCTACGAGCAGTACTTC
TRBV14	TRBD2	TRBJ2-1	NA	CASSQEPGRGATSGISLSYNEQFF	TGTGCCAGCAGCCAAGAACCGGGCCGCGGAGCCACTAGCGGGATTTCTCTCTCCTACAATGAGCAGTTCTTC
TRBV14	NA	TRBJ1-3	NA	CASSQGGGGNTIYF	TGTGCCAGCAGCCAAGGAGGGGGAGGAAACACCATATATTTT
TRBV3-1/TRBV3-2	TRBD1	TRBJ1-2	NA	CASSQTPGGYGYTF	TGTGCCAGCAGCCAAACTCCAGGGGGCTATGGCTACACCTTC
TRBV27	TRBD1	TRBJ1-1	NA	CASSVRQGEANTEAFF	TGTGCCAGCAGTGTACGACAGGGGGAGGCGAACACTGAAGCTTTCTTT
TRBV5-1	TRBD2	TRBJ2-1	NA	CASSLISGSSYNEQFF	TGCGCCAGCAGCTTGATTAGCGGGAGCTCCTACAATGAGCAGTTCTTC
TRBV9	TRBD1	TRBJ1-2	NA	CASTRTGDGYTF	TGTGCCAGCACGAGGACAGGGGATGGCTACACCTTC
TRBV9	TRBD2	TRBJ2-3	NA	CASSAILAGGTITDTQYF	TGTGCCAGCAGCGCTATACTAGCGGGAGGAACTATCACAGATACGCAGTATTTT
TRBV27	NA	TRBJ1-1	NA	CASSPWSGPFGTEAFF	TGTGCCAGCAGTCCCTGGTCAGGCCCCTTTGGCACTGAAGCTTTCTTT
TRBV28	NA	TRBJ1-2	few	CASSPLTGNYGYTF	TGTGCCAGCAGTCCCCTTACAGGGAACTATGGCTACACCTTC
TRBV30	NA	TRBJ2-2	NA	CAWIEANTGELFF	TGTGCCTGGATTGAGGCGAACACCGGGGAGCTGTTTTTT
TRBV6-5	TRBD2	TRBJ2-5	NA	CATTEAGVETQYF	TGTGCCACGACCGAGGCGGGAGTCGAGACCCAGTACTTC
TRBV4-2	TRBD2	TRBJ2-7	NA	CASSLDSGPFYEQYF	TGTGCCAGCAGCCTAGATAGCGGGCCCTTTTACGAGCAGTACTTC
TRBV19	NA	TRBJ1-2	NA	CASSISLNYGYTF	TGTGCCAGTAGTATTAGCCTAAACTATGGCTACACCTTC
TRBV5-5	TRBD2	TRBJ2-5	NA	CASSLEGSSGRYQETQYF	TGTGCCAGCAGCTTGGAAGGTAGTAGCGGGAGGTATCAAGAGACCCAGTACTTC
TRBV9	TRBD2	TRBJ2-1	NA	CASSVVASGINEQFF	TGTGCCAGCAGCGTAGTGGCTAGCGGGATCAATGAGCAGTTCTTC
TRBV4-2	NA	TRBJ2-7	NA	CASSQGYGTPYF	TGTGCCAGCAGCCAAGGCTACGGGACTCCGTACTTC
TRBV28	TRBD1	TRBJ1-1	NA	CASSSRDRGLATEAFF	TGTGCCAGCAGTTCCCGGGACAGGGGGCTGGCCACTGAAGCTTTCTTT
TRBV3-1/TRBV3-2	TRBD2	TRBJ2-7	NA	CASSPTTSGRRNEQYF	TGTGCCAGCAGCCCTACGACTAGCGGGAGGAGAAACGAGCAGTACTTC
TRBV18	TRBD1	TRBJ1-4	NA	CASSPTGEGEKLFF	TGTGCCAGCTCACCGACAGGGGAGGGTGAAAAACTGTTTTTT
TRBV6-5	TRBD1	TRBJ1-1	once	CASSLGQHTEAFF	TGTGCCAGCAGTTTGGGACAGCACACTGAAGCTTTCTTT
TRBV10-1	NA	TRBJ1-1	NA	CASSGGTAPGATEAFF	TGCGCCAGCAGTGGTGGGACGGCTCCAGGGGCCACTGAAGCTTTCTTT
TRBV28	NA	TRBJ2-3	NA	CASTEIIVDTQYF	TGTGCCAGCACCGAAATAATAGTAGATACGCAGTATTTT
TRBV7-2	NA	TRBJ2-7	NA	CASSFGGGLYEQYF	TGTGCCAGCAGCTTTGGAGGGGGCCTTTACGAGCAGTACTTC
TRBV24-1	TRBD1	TRBJ2-1	NA	CATSDLVGGLYNEQFF	TGTGCCACCAGTGATTTGGTAGGGGGCCTCTACAATGAGCAGTTCTTC
TRBV5-1	NA	TRBJ2-1	few	CASSLSAGEQFF	TGCGCCAGCAGCTTGTCGGCGGGTGAGCAGTTCTTC
TRBV6-1	NA	TRBJ1-1	NA	CASSVSTRYLSGGFEAFF	TGTGCCAGCAGTGTATCGACGAGGTACCTCTCGGGTGGTTTTGAAGCTTTCTTT
TRBV7-8	TRBD2	TRBJ2-7	NA	CASTSQTSGTGEQYF	TGTGCCAGCACCTCTCAGACTAGCGGCACGGGCGAGCAGTACTTC
TRBV19	TRBD1	TRBJ1-2	NA	CASSMGTDNYGYTF	TGTGCCAGTAGTATGGGGACAGATAACTATGGCTACACCTTC